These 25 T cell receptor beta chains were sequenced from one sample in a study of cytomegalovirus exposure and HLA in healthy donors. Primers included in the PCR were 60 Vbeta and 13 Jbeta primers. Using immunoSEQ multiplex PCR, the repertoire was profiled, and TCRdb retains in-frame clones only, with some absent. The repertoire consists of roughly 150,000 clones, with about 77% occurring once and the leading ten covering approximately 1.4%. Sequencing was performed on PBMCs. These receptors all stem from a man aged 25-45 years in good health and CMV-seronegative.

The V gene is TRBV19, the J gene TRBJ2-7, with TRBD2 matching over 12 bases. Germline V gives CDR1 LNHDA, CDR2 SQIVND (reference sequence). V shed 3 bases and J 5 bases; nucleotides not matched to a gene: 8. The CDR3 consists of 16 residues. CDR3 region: CASSMGLAGPPHEQYF. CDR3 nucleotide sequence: TGTGCCAGTAGTATGGGACTAGCGGGCCCGCCCCACGAGCAGTACTTC.

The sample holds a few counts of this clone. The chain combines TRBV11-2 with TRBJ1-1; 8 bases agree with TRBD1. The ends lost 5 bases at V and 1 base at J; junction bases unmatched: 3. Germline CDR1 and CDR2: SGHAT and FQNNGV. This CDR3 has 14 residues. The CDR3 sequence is CASSQGQGNTEAFF. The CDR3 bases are TGTGCCAGCAGCCAAGGACAGGGGAACACTGAAGCTTTCTTT.

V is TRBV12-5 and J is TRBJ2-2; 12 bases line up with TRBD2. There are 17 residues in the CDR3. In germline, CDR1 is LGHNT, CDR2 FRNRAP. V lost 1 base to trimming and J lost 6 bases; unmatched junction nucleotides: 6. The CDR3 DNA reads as TGTGCTAGTGGTTTGGGACTAGCGGGAGAAGGGGCCGGGGAGCTGTTTTTT. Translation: CASGLGLAGEGAGELFF.

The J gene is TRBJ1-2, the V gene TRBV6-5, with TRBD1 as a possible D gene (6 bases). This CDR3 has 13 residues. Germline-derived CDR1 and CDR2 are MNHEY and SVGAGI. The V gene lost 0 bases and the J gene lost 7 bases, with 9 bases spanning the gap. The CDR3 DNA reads TGTGCCAGCAGTTACTCTCGGGGGGCTGGCTACACCTTC. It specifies CASSYSRGAGYTF.

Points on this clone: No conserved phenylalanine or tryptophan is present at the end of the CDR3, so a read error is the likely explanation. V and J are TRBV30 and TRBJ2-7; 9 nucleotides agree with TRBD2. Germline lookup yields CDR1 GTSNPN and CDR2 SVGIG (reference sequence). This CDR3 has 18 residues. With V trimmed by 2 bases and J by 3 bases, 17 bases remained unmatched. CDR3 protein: CAWSHSARFLAGNYEQYL. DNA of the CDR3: TGTGCCTGGAGTCACTCAGCCCGCTTCCTAGCGGGAAACTACGAGCAGTACCTC.

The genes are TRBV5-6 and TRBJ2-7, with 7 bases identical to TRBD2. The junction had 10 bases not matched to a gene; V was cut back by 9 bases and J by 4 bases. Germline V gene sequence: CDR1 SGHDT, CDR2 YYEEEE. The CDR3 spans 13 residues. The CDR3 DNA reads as TGTGCCACCAGTCGGCGGGAGAGATACGAGCAGTACTTC. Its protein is CATSRRERYEQYF.

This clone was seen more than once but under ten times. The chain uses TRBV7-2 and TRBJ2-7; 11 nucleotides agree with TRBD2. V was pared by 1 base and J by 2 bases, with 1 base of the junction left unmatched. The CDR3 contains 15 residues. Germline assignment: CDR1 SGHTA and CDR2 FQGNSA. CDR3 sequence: CASSLGLAGTYEQYF. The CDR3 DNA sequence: TGTGCCAGCAGCTTAGGACTAGCGGGGACCTACGAGCAGTACTTC. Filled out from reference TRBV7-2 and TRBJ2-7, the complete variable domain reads GAGVSQSPSNKVTEKGKDVELRCDPISGHTALYWYRQSLGQGLEFLIYFQGNSAPDKSGLPSDRFSAERTGGSVSTLTIQRTQQEDSAVYLCASSLGLAGTYEQYFGPGTRLTVT.

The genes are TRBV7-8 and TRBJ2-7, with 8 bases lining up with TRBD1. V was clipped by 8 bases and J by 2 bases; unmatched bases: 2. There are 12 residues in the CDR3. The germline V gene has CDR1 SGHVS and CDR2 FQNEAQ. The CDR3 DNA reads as TGTGCCAGCGGACAGGGACCCTACGAGCAGTACTTC. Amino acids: CASGQGPYEQYF.

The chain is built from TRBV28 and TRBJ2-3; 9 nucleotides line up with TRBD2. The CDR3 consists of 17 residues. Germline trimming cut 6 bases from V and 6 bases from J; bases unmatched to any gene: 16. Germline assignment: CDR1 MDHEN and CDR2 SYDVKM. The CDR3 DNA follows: TGTGCCAGCAGCACCCGGGCTAGCGGGACGCCAACGGATACGCAGTATTTT. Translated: CASSTRASGTPTDTQYF.

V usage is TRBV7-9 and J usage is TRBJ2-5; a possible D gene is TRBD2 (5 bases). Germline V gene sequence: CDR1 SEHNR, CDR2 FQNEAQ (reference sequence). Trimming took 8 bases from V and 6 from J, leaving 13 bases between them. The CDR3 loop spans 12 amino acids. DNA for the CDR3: TGTGCCAGCGGTCAGAGCGGACAGACCCAGTACTTC. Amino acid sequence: CASGQSGQTQYF. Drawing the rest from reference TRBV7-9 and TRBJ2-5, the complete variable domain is DTGVSQNPRHKITKRGQNVTFRCDPISEHNRLYWYRQTLGQGPEFLTYFQNEAQLEKSRLLSDRFSAERPKGSFSTLEIQRTEQGDSAMYLCASGQSGQTQYFGPGTRLLVL.

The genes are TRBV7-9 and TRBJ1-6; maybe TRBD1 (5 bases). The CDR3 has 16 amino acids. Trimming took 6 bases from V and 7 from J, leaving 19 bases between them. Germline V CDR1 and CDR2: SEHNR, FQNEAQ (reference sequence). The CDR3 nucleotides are TGTGCCAGCAGGTCCATCAAGGGGTCGGTCAATTCACCCCTCCACTTT. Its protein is CASRSIKGSVNSPLHF.

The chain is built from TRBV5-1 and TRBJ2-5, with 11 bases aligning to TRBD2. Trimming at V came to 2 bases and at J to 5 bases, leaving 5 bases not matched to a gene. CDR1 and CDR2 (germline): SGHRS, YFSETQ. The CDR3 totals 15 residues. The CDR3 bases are TGCGCCAGCAGCTTCGGTAGCGGGGGGGCGGAGACCCAGTACTTC. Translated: CASSFGSGGAETQYF.

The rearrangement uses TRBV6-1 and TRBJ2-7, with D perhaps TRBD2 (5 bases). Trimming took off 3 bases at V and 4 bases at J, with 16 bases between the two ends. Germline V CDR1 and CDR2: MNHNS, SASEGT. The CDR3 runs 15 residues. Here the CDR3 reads CASSESVRVRYEQYF. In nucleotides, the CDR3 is TGTGCCAGCAGTGAGTCCGTGAGGGTGAGGTACGAGCAGTACTTC.

In DNA, the CDR3 is TGTGCCAGCAGCTTAGTTTCTAGCCTCAGAGAGACCCAGTACTTC. Its translation is CASSLVSSLRETQYF. The chain is built from TRBV7-2 and TRBJ2-5; tentatively, D is TRBD2 (5 bases). The V gene's germline CDR1 is SGHTA and CDR2 FQGNSA. Deletions cut 1 base from V and 4 bases from J, with 13 bases between. This CDR3 region has 15 residues. Supplemented by reference TRBV7-2 and TRBJ2-5, the full variable domain reads GAGVSQSPSNKVTEKGKDVELRCDPISGHTALYWYRQSLGQGLEFLIYFQGNSAPDKSGLPSDRFSAERTGGSVSTLTIQRTQQEDSAVYLCASSLVSSLRETQYFGPGTRLLVL.

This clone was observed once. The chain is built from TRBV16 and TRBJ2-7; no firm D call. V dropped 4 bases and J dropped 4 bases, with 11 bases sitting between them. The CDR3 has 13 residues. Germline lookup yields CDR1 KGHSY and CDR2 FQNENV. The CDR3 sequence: CASSRSSRYEQYF. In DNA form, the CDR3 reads TGTGCCAGCAGCCGCTCTTCGCGGTACGAGCAGTACTTC.

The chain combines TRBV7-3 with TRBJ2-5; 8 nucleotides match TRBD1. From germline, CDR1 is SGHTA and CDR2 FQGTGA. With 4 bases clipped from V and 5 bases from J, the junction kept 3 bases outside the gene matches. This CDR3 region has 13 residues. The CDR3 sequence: CASSYGQGETQYF. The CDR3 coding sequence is TGTGCCAGCAGCTACGGACAGGGTGAGACCCAGTACTTC.

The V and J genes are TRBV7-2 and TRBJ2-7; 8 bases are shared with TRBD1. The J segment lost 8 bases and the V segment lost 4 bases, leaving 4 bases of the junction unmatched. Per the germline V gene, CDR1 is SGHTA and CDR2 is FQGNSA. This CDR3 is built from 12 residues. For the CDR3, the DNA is TGTGCCAGCAGCTCGGACAGGGCACAGCAGTACTTC. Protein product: CASSSDRAQQYF. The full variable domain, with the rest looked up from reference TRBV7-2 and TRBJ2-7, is GAGVSQSPSNKVTEKGKDVELRCDPISGHTALYWYRQSLGQGLEFLIYFQGNSAPDKSGLPSDRFSAERTGGSVSTLTIQRTQQEDSAVYLCASSSDRAQQYFGPGTRLTVT.

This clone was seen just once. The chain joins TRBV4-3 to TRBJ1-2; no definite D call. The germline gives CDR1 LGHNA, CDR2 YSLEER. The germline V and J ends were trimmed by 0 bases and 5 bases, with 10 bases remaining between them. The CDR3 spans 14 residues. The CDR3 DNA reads TGCGCCAGCAGCCAAGATTTCGGGATTTATGGCTACACCTTC. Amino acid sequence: CASSQDFGIYGYTF.

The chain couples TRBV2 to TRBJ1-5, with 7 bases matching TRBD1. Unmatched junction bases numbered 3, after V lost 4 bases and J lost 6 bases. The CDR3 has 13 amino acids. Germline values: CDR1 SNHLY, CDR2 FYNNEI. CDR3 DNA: TGTGCCAGCAGTGCCGGGACAGTTCAGCCCCAGCATTTT. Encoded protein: CASSAGTVQPQHF.

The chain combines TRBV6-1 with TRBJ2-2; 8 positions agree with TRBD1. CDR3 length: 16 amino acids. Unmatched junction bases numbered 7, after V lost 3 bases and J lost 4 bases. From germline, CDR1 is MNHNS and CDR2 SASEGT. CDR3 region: CASSETGTGITGELFF. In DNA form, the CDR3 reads TGTGCCAGCAGTGAGACCGGGACAGGAATCACCGGGGAGCTGTTTTTT.

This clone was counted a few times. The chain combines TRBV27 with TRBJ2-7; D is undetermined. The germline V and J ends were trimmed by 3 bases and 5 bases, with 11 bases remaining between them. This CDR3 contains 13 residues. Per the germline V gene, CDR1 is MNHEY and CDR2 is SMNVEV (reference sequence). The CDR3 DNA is TGTGCCAGCAGTTTGGTACAGTCCGACGAGCAGTACTTC. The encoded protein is CASSLVQSDEQYF.

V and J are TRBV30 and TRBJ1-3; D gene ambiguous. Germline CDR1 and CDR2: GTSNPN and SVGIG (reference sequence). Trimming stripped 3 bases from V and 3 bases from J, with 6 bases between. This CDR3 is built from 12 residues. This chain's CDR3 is CAWRGSGNTIYF. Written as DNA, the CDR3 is TGTGCCTGGAGGGGGAGTGGAAACACCATATATTTT.

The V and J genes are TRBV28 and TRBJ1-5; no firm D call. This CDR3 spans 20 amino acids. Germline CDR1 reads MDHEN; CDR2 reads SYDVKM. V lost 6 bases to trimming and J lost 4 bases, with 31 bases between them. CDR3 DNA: TGTGCCAGCAGCATACCGCCTTGGGTTTTGACGGGGTCGGATAATCAGCCCCAGCATTTT. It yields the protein CASSIPPWVLTGSDNQPQHF.

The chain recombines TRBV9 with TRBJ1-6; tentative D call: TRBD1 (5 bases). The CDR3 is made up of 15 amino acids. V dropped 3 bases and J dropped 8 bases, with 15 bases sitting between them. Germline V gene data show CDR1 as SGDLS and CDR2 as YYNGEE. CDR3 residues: CASSDLSDTDSPLHF. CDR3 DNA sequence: TGTGCCAGCAGCGATCTTTCGGACACCGATTCACCCCTCCACTTT.

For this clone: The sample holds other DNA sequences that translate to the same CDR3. CDR3 DNA: TGCGCCAGCAGCCCAGACAGGGGCTACGAGCAGTACTTC. Translation gives CASSPDRGYEQYF. The chain couples TRBV5-1 to TRBJ2-7; TRBD1 agrees at 8 bases. Germline values: CDR1 SGHRS, CDR2 YFSETQ. V trimming: 4 bases; J trimming: 3 bases; junction bases outside the gene matches: 3. This CDR3 has 13 amino acids.